A single sample gave rise to the 31 T cell receptor beta chains below, sequenced in a study of OX40 agonist ivuxolimab in advanced cancers. Here immunoSEQ multiplex PCR was the method, and the copy in TCRdb shows in-frame clones only, minus some. Found here are roughly 60,000 clones, 65% to 90% of them singletons; the top ten hold over 0.7%. Sequences were derived from CD4+ or CD8+ T cells sorted from blood, sampled in a trial of the OX40 agonist ivuxolimab. The source of these receptors is an adult with an advanced solid tumor such as melanoma, head and neck, liver or kidney cancer.

This chain connects TRBV7-2 to TRBJ2-7; no firm D call. The CDR3 is 13 amino acids. V dropped 5 bases and J dropped 3 bases, with 11 bases sitting between them. Looked up from germline, CDR1 is SGHTA and CDR2 is FQGNSA. The CDR3 coding sequence is TGTGCCAGCAGCGCAGGCACCTTCTACGAGCAGTACTTC. It yields the protein CASSAGTFYEQYF.

The chain links TRBV30 to TRBJ1-5; no clear D. V was pared by 0 bases and J by 1 base, with 19 bases between. The CDR3 contains 18 residues. Per germline, CDR1 GTSNPN and CDR2 SVGIG (reference sequence). CDR3 nucleotide sequence: TGTGCCTGGAGTGTAGGACTCTTGGGGATCTCGAGCAATCAGCCCCAGCATTTT. Translating gives CAWSVGLLGISSNQPQHF.

This chain joins TRBV10-3 and TRBJ1-5; 9 nucleotides align to TRBD1. This CDR3 is 12 amino acids long. Trimming at V came to 10 bases and at J to 5 bases, leaving 3 bases not matched to a gene. The germline V gene has CDR1 ENHRY and CDR2 SYGVKD. The CDR3 loop is CATRDRDQPQHF. The CDR3 coding sequence is TGTGCCACCCGGGACAGGGATCAGCCCCAGCATTTT.

The chain is built from TRBV11-2 and TRBJ2-7, with a possible D match to TRBD1 (5 bases). CDR3 length: 14 residues. The V gene lost 6 bases and the J gene lost 6 bases, with 18 bases spanning the gap. From germline, CDR1 is SGHAT and CDR2 FQNNGV. The CDR3 DNA reads as TGTGCCAGCAGTTGGACAATACGAGACGGCGAGCAGTACTTC. Translation gives CASSWTIRDGEQYF. The entire variable domain, with the rest obtained from reference TRBV11-2 and TRBJ2-7, is as follows: EAGVAQSPRYKIIEKRQSVAFWCNPISGHATLYWYQQILGQGPKLLIQFQNNGVVDDSQLPKDRFSAERLKGVDSTLKIQPAKLEDSAVYLCASSWTIRDGEQYFGPGTRLTVT.

The chain uses TRBV9 and TRBJ2-1; maybe TRBD2 (6 bases). In germline, CDR1 is SGDLS, CDR2 YYNGEE. The length of the CDR3 is 14 residues. V was cut by 7 bases and J by 2 bases, with 13 bases left in between. In DNA, the CDR3 is TGTGCCAGCTCCGGCCGCGGGACCTACAATGAGCAGTTCTTC. Translated, it gives CASSGRGTYNEQFF.

The chain links TRBV2 to TRBJ2-2, with TRBD1 matching 9 bases. The CDR3 runs to 15 residues. Germline assignment: CDR1 SNHLY and CDR2 FYNNEI. After removal of 6 bases from V and 3 bases from J, the junction contained 5 bases not matched to a gene. CDR3 nucleotides: TGTGCCAGCAGGACCGGGACAGGGTACACCGGGGAGCTGTTTTTT. Amino acids: CASRTGTGYTGELFF. Using reference TRBV2 and TRBJ2-2 for the parts outside the CDR3, the full variable domain is EPEVTQTPSHQVTQMGQEVILRCVPISNHLYFYWYRQILGQKVEFLVSFYNNEISEKSEIFDDQFSVERPDGSNFTLKIRSTKLEDSAMYFCASRTGTGYTGELFFGEGSRLTVL.

This chain links TRBV18 with TRBJ2-2; D not certain. V gave up 6 bases and J gave up 8 bases, with 7 bases separating them. There are 11 residues in the CDR3. The germline gives CDR1 KGHSH, CDR2 LQKENI. CDR3 in amino acids: CASSDGGELFF. As DNA, the CDR3 is TGTGCCAGCTCCGATGGTGGGGAGCTGTTTTTT.

The rearrangement links TRBV6-1 to TRBJ2-6; the D gene is possibly TRBD1 (5 bases). This CDR3 region has 20 residues. Trimming removed 1 base from V and 2 bases from J, with 21 bases in between. CDR1 and CDR2 from the germline V gene are MNHNS and SASEGT. CDR3 DNA sequence: TGTGCCAGCAGTGAAGACCCGGCAGGGTTCCTCCTGCCTGGGGCCAACGTCCTGACTTTC. This gives the protein CASSEDPAGFLLPGANVLTF.

The rearrangement joins TRBV5-8 to TRBJ2-5; the match to TRBD1 covers 11 bases. The trim removed 4 bases at V and 5 bases at J, leaving 1 base unmatched. This CDR3 is built from 13 residues. Germline CDR1 is SGHTS and CDR2 is YDEGEE. The CDR3 coding sequence is TGTGCCAGCAGCAGGGACAGGGGGGAGACCCAGTACTTC. It is translated as CASSRDRGETQYF. Using reference TRBV5-8 and TRBJ2-5 for the parts outside the CDR3, the full variable domain is EAGVTQSPTHLIKTRGQQATLRCSPISGHTSVYWYQQALGLGLQFLLWYDEGEERNRGNFPPRFSGRQFPNYSSELNVNALELEDSALYLCASSRDRGETQYFGPGTRLLVL.

This clone was seen once. The chain carries TRBV30 and TRBJ2-7, with D unclear. Trimming took 2 bases from V and 3 from J, leaving 8 bases between them. The CDR3 runs 12 residues. From germline, CDR1 is GTSNPN and CDR2 SVGIG (reference sequence). In DNA form, the CDR3 reads TGTGCCTGGAGTTATAGCCACTACGAGCAGTACTTC. Residues: CAWSYSHYEQYF.

This rearrangement joins TRBV7-9 to TRBJ2-2, with 9 bases matching TRBD1. The V gene end was trimmed by 5 bases and the J gene end by 4 bases; junction bases not matched to a gene: 8. This CDR3 is 16 amino acids long. Germline CDR1 SEHNR, CDR2 FQNEAQ (reference sequence). Written as DNA, the CDR3 is TGTGCCAGCAGCCCGGGGGGACAGGGATTCACCGGGGAGCTGTTTTTT. This sequence encodes CASSPGGQGFTGELFF.

The chain links TRBV19 to TRBJ2-2; TRBD1 matches at 10 bases. CDR3 length equals 16 residues. Germline loops: CDR1 LNHDA, CDR2 SQIVND (reference sequence). V was clipped by 8 bases and J by 4 bases; unmatched bases: 10. CDR3 protein: CASGARQGAGTGELFF. Written as DNA, the CDR3 is TGTGCCAGTGGGGCCCGACAGGGGGCAGGCACCGGGGAGCTGTTTTTT.

The rearrangement uses TRBV4-1 and TRBJ2-3, with 9 bases identical to TRBD2. Germline values: CDR1 MGHRA, CDR2 YSYEKL. Unmatched junction bases numbered 4, after V lost 0 bases and J lost 3 bases. CDR3 size: 16 residues. The CDR3 coding sequence is TGCGCCAGCAGCCAAGACTCTAGCGGGGCGACAGATACGCAGTATTTT. Protein sequence: CASSQDSSGATDTQYF.

The chain combines TRBV6-1 with TRBJ1-3; 7 nucleotides align to TRBD1. Germline CDR1 MNHNS, CDR2 SASEGT. The CDR3 has 14 amino acids. The trim removed 11 bases at V and 4 bases at J, leaving 11 bases unmatched. The CDR3 protein is CAGATGTYGNTIYF. Written as DNA, the CDR3 is TGTGCCGGCGCGACAGGGACTTACGGAAACACCATATATTTT.

The V and J genes are TRBV6-5 and TRBJ2-7; 8 bases fit TRBD2. The germline gives CDR1 MNHEY, CDR2 SVGAGI. This CDR3 has 13 amino acids. V lost 5 bases to trimming and J lost 3 bases; unmatched junction nucleotides: 3. The CDR3 protein is CASSVAGNYEQYF. The CDR3 bases are TGTGCCAGCAGTGTAGCGGGGAACTACGAGCAGTACTTC.

The DNA for the CDR3 is TGTGCCAGGTTGAGGGGACCTAACTATGGCTACACCTTC. Amino acids: CARLRGPNYGYTF. V and J are TRBV2 and TRBJ1-2, with a possible D match to TRBD1 (5 bases). Trimming cost V 9 bases and J 0 bases, with 11 bases left between them. This CDR3 is 13 amino acids long. From germline, CDR1 is SNHLY and CDR2 FYNNEI.

V gene TRBV29-1 combines with J gene TRBJ2-5; 11 nucleotides match TRBD2. The germline CDR1 and CDR2 sequences are SQVTM and ANQGSEA. The CDR3 length is 12 residues. V trimming: 8 bases; J trimming: 14 bases; junction bases outside the gene matches: 13. CDR3 DNA: TGCAGCTATCTTGGTACTAGCGGGAGTATATACTTC. Its protein product is CSYLGTSGSIYF. The entire variable domain, with the rest obtained from reference TRBV29-1 and TRBJ2-5, is as follows: SAVISQKPSRDICQRGTSLTIQCQVDSQVTMMFWYRQQPGQSLTLIATANQGSEATYESGFVIDKFPISRPNLTFSTLTVSNMSPEDSSIYLCSYLGTSGSIYFGPGTRLLVL.

The chain is built from TRBV4-2 and TRBJ1-1, with D uncertain. Trimming shortened V by 5 bases and J by 2 bases, and 6 bases separated the two germline ends. The length of the CDR3 is 12 residues. CDR1 and CDR2 from the germline V gene are LGHNA and YNFKEQ. The CDR3 region has the DNA TGTGCCAGCAGCTCAGTAAACACTGAAGCTTTCTTT. Translation: CASSSVNTEAFF.

The gene calls are TRBV6-5 and TRBJ2-1, with TRBD2 as a possible D gene (6 bases). Germline CDR1 MNHEY, CDR2 SVGAGI. This CDR3 comprises 15 residues. Trimming shortened V by 6 bases and J by 4 bases, and 16 bases separated the two germline ends. The CDR3 coding sequence is TGTGCCAGCAGGGGAACGGGGGACCCATACAATGAGCAGTTCTTC. Translated, it gives CASRGTGDPYNEQFF.

Concerning this clone: An end of the junction differs from the germline gene, which may be a read error. V is TRBV30 and J is TRBJ2-7; no firm D call. The CDR3 totals 13 residues. Germline V gene sequence: CDR1 GTSNPN, CDR2 SVGIG (reference sequence). The CDR3 spells CAWTRSVSNEQYF. DNA for the CDR3: TGTGCCTGGACACGGTCAGTCTCCAACGAGCAGTACTTC.

The rearrangement uses TRBV7-2 and TRBJ2-1; TRBD2 aligns across 14 bases. Germline V gene lookup returns CDR1 SGHTA and CDR2 FQGNSA. Unmatched junction bases numbered 12, after V lost 3 bases and J lost 8 bases. The length of the CDR3 is 18 residues. DNA of the CDR3: TGTGCCAGCAGCTTTAGGGGGACTAGCGGGAGATCACGGGATGAGCAGTTCTTC. Translated, it gives CASSFRGTSGRSRDEQFF.

This clone was detected only once. This sequence joins TRBV28 and TRBJ2-1; D gene uncertain. Trimming left V 6 bases short and J 9 bases short, with 18 bases between. Germline loops: CDR1 MDHEN, CDR2 SYDVKM. This CDR3 is built from 14 residues. For the CDR3, the DNA is TGTGCCAGCAGACCACGAGAAGCATTAAGTGAGCAGTTCTTC. Its translation: CASRPREALSEQFF.

The chain has TRBV19 and TRBJ2-2; D gene unclear. V lost 11 bases, J lost 6 bases, and 13 bases lay in between. Germline V gene sequence: CDR1 LNHDA, CDR2 SQIVND (reference sequence). This CDR3 has 12 residues. CDR3 loop: CAGSERPGELFF. CDR3 sequence (DNA): TGTGCCGGCTCAGAACGTCCCGGGGAGCTGTTTTTT.

V is TRBV19 and J is TRBJ2-2, with a possible D match to TRBD1 (5 bases). V was pared by 5 bases and J by 8 bases, with 9 bases between. CDR3 length: 12 amino acids. Germline lookup yields CDR1 LNHDA and CDR2 SQIVND (reference sequence). Written as DNA, the CDR3 is TGTGCCAGTAGTCAGGGTCGAGGGGAGCTGTTTTTT. Encoded protein: CASSQGRGELFF.

This chain connects TRBV12-5 to TRBJ2-1, with 9 bases that match TRBD2. Trimming took 3 bases from V and 5 from J; bases not matched to a gene: 5. The CDR3 contains 15 residues. The V gene's germline CDR1 is LGHNT and CDR2 FRNRAP. In DNA form, the CDR3 reads TGTGCTAGTGGTTTCCGGCGGGGGGGCCACAATGAGCAGTTCTTC. It is translated as CASGFRRGGHNEQFF.

This clone has a single count. The genes are TRBV2 and TRBJ2-3; D gene uncertain. Trimming cost V 8 bases and J 1 base, with 13 bases left between them. CDR1 is SNHLY and CDR2 is FYNNEI in the germline V gene. The length of the CDR3 is 14 residues. The CDR3 coding sequence is TGTGCCAGCCCGTCGGCACCGGGCACAGATACGCAGTATTTT. It yields the protein CASPSAPGTDTQYF.

The genes are TRBV6-5 and TRBJ2-5; D unclear. CDR1 and CDR2 from the germline V gene are MNHEY and SVGAGI. CDR3 length equals 15 residues. Trimming stripped 2 bases from V and 4 bases from J, with 14 bases between. CDR3 protein: CASSYQPGLGETQYF. CDR3 DNA: TGTGCCAGCAGTTACCAACCGGGCTTGGGAGAGACCCAGTACTTC.

V is TRBV18 and J is TRBJ1-1; perhaps TRBD1 as D (6 bases). Germline CDR1 and CDR2: KGHSH and LQKENI. V gave up 2 bases and J gave up 1 base, with 14 bases separating them. The CDR3 runs 16 residues. The CDR3 DNA sequence: TGTGCCAGCTCACCAAAAGTTCAGGGGACGAACACTGAAGCTTTCTTT. Translation gives CASSPKVQGTNTEAFF.

V is TRBV18 and J is TRBJ2-3; 9 bases agree with TRBD2. Germline lookup yields CDR1 KGHSH and CDR2 LQKENI. The junction had 7 bases not matched to a gene; V was cut back by 3 bases and J by 0 bases. The CDR3 totals 17 residues. The CDR3 DNA follows: TGTGCCAGCTCACCCGCGGGGGGGACTAGAAGCACAGATACGCAGTATTTT. This encodes CASSPAGGTRSTDTQYF.

The chain employs TRBV2 and TRBJ1-3, with 9 bases lining up with TRBD1. V trimming: 6 bases; J trimming: 0 bases; junction bases outside the gene matches: 3. The germline CDR1 and CDR2 sequences are SNHLY and FYNNEI. The CDR3 has 15 amino acids. CDR3 sequence (DNA): TGTGCCAGCAGGAGGGACAGGGCCTCTGGAAACACCATATATTTT. It encodes CASRRDRASGNTIYF.

This chain connects TRBV5-1 to TRBJ2-7, with D possibly matching TRBD1 (6 bases). Per the germline V gene, CDR1 is SGHRS and CDR2 is YFSETQ. This CDR3 has 15 residues. Trimming pared 2 bases from V and 4 bases from J, leaving 16 bases between. This CDR3 is CASSLTSGEQYEQYF. The CDR3 coding sequence is TGCGCCAGCAGCTTAACTTCAGGGGAGCAATACGAGCAGTACTTC.